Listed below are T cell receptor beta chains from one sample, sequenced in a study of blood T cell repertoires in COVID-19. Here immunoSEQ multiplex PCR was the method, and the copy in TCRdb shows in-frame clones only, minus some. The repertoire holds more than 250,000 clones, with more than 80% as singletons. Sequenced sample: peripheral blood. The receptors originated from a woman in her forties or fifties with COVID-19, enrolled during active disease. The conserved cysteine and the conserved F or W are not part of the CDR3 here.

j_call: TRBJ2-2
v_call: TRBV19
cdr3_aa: ASMGGRENTGELF

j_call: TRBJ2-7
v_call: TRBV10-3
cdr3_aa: AIGLAGGQYEQY

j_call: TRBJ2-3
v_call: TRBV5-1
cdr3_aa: ASRKAESHADTQY

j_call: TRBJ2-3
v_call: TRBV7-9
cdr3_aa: ASSLGGGSSTDTQY

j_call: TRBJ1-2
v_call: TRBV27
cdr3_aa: ASSLGGSPGGYT

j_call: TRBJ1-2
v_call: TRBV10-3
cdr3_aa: AISEPGQSGYGYT

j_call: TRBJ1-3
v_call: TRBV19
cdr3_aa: ASSLRGRNTIY

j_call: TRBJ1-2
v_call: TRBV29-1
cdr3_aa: SVDSQGVGGYT

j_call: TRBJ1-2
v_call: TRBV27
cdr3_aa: ASSLFGRGPVIGYT

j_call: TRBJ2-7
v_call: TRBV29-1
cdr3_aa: SVIVSDRGYEQY

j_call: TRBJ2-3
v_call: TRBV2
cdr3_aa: ASSGLRGVRTDTQY

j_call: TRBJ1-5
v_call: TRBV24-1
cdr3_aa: ATSDPGYQPQH

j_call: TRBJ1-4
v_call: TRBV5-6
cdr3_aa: ASSPGQATNEKLF

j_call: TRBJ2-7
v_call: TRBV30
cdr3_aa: AWSGIGVYEQY

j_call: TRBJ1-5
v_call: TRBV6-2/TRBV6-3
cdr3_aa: ASSFAQGAANQPQH

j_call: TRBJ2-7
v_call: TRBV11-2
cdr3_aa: ASSLGTSGRGGFYEQY

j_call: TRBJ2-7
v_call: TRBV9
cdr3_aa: ASSVGGHSGDYEQY

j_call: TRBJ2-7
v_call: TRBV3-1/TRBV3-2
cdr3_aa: ASSQDQWDRGAYEQY

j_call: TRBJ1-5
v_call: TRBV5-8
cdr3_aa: ASSLRGYSNQPQH

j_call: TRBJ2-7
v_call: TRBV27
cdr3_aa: ASSTWIGQTSYEQY

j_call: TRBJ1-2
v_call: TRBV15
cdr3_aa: ATSRDKQGDGYT

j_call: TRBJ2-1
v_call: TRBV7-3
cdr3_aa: ASSLMEGSREQF

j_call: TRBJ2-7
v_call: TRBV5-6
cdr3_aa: ASSPRTGVRSYEQY

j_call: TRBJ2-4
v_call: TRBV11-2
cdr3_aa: ASSFPQGQLAKNIQY

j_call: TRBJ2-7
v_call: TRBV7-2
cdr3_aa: ASSPRTSGNLYEQY

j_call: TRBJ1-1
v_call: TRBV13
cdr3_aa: ASSSYRENEAF

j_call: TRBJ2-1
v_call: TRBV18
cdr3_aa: ASSYRVSSYNEQF

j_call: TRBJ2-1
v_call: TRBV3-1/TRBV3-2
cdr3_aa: ASSHNTGLGNEQF

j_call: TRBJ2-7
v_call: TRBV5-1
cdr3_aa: ASSLMVGGEQY

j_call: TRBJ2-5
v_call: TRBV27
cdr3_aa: ASSLLQGVSETQY

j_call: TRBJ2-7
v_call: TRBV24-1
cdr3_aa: ATARPGSYEQY

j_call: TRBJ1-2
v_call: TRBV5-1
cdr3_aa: ASSSGTGGYGYT

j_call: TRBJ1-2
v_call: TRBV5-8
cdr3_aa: ASSLNTGRNLGGYT

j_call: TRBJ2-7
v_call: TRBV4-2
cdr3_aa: ASSLYTDRGGGYEQY

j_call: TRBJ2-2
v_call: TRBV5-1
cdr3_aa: ASSLARGTAGELF

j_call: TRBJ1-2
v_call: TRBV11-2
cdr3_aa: ASSLVRGPGGYT

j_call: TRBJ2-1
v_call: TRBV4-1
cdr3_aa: ASSKTMEQF

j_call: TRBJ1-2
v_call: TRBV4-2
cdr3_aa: ASSQERGQFYGYT

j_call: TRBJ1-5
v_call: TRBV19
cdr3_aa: ASSIGEVSNQPQH

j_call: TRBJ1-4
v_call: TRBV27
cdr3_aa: ASSFNNEKLF